This T cell receptor beta chain stems from a study of vaccination effects on CD4 cells after COVID-19. Expansion with viral peptide pools was applied to antigen-specific CD4+ T cells by the ViraFEST assay prior to sequencing. At the end of roughly ten days of culture, CD4+ T cells were isolated. Participants completed two doses of the BNT162b2 or mRNA-1273 vaccine. This table comes from immunoSEQ multiplex PCR, and its TCRdb copy is limited to in-frame clones, with some not included. The table records some 68,000 clones, around 81% of them present only once. Remarks on this clone: Its antigen is unknown.

The CDR3 loop spans 16 amino acids. Germline values: CDR1 MNHEY, CDR2 SMNVEV (reference sequence). Trimming removed 0 bases at V and 1 base at J, with 10 bases between. The rearrangement links TRBV27 to TRBJ1-3; no clear D gene. This clonotype was sampled from a human donor who received a COVID-19 vaccine. The sequenced sample was CD4+ T cells from PBMCs cultured with HCoV-229E spike peptides, obtained after COVID-19 vaccination. Here the CDR3 reads CASSLSSGISGNTIYF. The CDR3 coding sequence is TGTGCCAGCAGTTTATCTTCGGGGATTTCTGGAAACACCATATATTTT.